This is a list of T cell receptor beta chains from one sample in a study of CD8 T cells in Susac syndrome. TCRdb fed the immunoSEQ multiplex PCR reads into MiXCR, producing one record per CDR3 protein. The sample lists around 170,000 distinct CDR3 sequences, more than 95% occurring once. Sequenced sample: CD4+ T cells from PBMCs. These receptors originate from a human donor with Susac syndrome. Both conserved end residues are part of each CDR3. The D gene is left open where the match is weak. The listing skips clone size in some rows; elsewhere it reads once, few, many or a size class.

TRBJ1-1 | 12 | NA | TRBV29-1 | NA | CSVVPGYTEAFF | TGCAGCGTTGTTCCCGGTTACACTGAAGCTTTCTTT
TRBJ2-1 | 14 | NA | TRBV5-4 | NA | CASSLAGAAHGEFF | TGTGCCAGCAGCTTGGCGGGGGCAGCACATGGGGAGTTCTTC
TRBJ2-7 | 13 | NA | TRBV29-1 | NA | CSVGSGKTLWQYF | TGCAGCGTTGGCTCCGGGAAGACACTGTGGCAGTACTTC
TRBJ1-1 | 12 | TRBD1 | TRBV6-2/TRBV6-3 | NA | CASSQGQAEAFF | TGTGCCAGCAGCCAGGGACAGGCTGAAGCTTTCTTT
TRBJ1-2 | 12 | NA | TRBV29-1 | NA | CSAAVISYGYTF | TGCAGCGCCGCAGTTATCTCCTATGGCTACACCTTC
TRBJ2-1 | 15 | TRBD2 | TRBV20-1 | NA | CSAFTGGTLHNEQFF | TGCAGTGCTTTTACCGGGGGGACTCTACACAATGAGCAGTTCTTC
TRBJ1-3 | 14 | NA | TRBV12-3/TRBV12-4 | NA | CASTGGAVGNTIYF | TGTGCCAGCACCGGAGGGGCGGTCGGAAACACCATATATTTT
TRBJ2-1 | 14 | TRBD1 | TRBV7-2 | NA | CASSSDRARSGQFF | TGTGCCAGCAGCTCGGACAGGGCGAGGTCGGGGCAGTTCTTC
TRBJ2-6 | 15 | NA | TRBV10-3 | NA | CATMDTISGANVLTF | TGTGCCACGATGGACACAATCTCTGGGGCCAACGTCCTGACTTTC
TRBJ2-5 | 13 | TRBD2 | TRBV29-1 | NA | CSVDLAGGETQYF | TGCAGCGTTGACCTAGCGGGTGGAGAGACCCAGTACTTC
TRBJ2-7 | 14 | NA | TRBV15 | once | CATSRDVGTYEQYF | TGTGCCACCAGCAGAGATGTGGGAACCTACGAGCAGTACTTC
TRBJ1-2 | 15 | NA | TRBV6-2/TRBV6-3 | NA | CASTKTSTGRRGYTF | TGTGCCAGCACCAAAACCTCGACTGGGAGGCGAGGCTACACCTTC
TRBJ2-7 | 12 | NA | TRBV30 | NA | CACSSSSYEQYF | TGTGCCTGTAGCTCAAGCTCCTACGAGCAGTACTTC
TRBJ1-1 | 14 | TRBD1 | TRBV20-1 | NA | CSAVQGAPGTEAFF | TGCAGTGCGGTTCAGGGGGCGCCGGGGACTGAAGCTTTCTTT
TRBJ2-2 | 15 | NA | TRBV11-2 | NA | CASSLEVRVPGELFF | TGTGCCAGCAGCTTAGAGGTCAGGGTTCCCGGGGAGCTGTTTTTT
TRBJ2-4 | 14 | NA | TRBV9 | NA | CASSPSGGGDIQYF | TGTGCCAGCAGCCCTAGCGGAGGGGGAGACATTCAGTACTTC
TRBJ2-3 | 12 | NA | TRBV7-9 | NA | CATDLVSDTQYF | TGTGCCACCGATTTAGTCTCGGATACGCAGTATTTT
TRBJ2-3 | 14 | TRBD2 | TRBV7-8 | NA | CASSFSGLTDTQYF | TGTGCCAGCAGCTTTAGCGGGCTCACAGATACGCAGTATTTT
TRBJ1-4 | 17 | TRBD1 | TRBV6-7 | NA | CASSYPDRVGTNEKLFF | TGTGCCAGCAGTTACCCGGACAGGGTCGGGACTAATGAAAAACTGTTTTTT
TRBJ2-7 | 16 | TRBD1 | TRBV30 | NA | CAWSALPGTGSYEQYF | TGTGCCTGGAGTGCACTTCCAGGGACAGGGAGTTACGAGCAGTACTTC
TRBJ1-1 | 16 | NA | TRBV6-1 | once | CASSKGYRTMNTEAFF | TGTGCCAGCAGTAAAGGGTACAGAACTATGAACACTGAAGCTTTCTTT
TRBJ1-1 | 13 | NA | TRBV29-1 | NA | CSVEPQENTEAFF | TGCAGCGTTGAACCACAGGAGAACACTGAAGCTTTCTTT
TRBJ2-5 | 13 | NA | TRBV24-1 | NA | CATSEGASGTQYF | TGTGCCACCAGTGAGGGGGCATCGGGGACCCAGTACTTC
TRBJ2-3 | 12 | NA | TRBV7-2 | once | CASSLEVDTQYF | TGTGCCAGCAGCTTAGAGGTCGATACGCAGTATTTT
TRBJ2-6 | 15 | NA | TRBV20-1 | NA | CSAQTGTSGANVLTF | TGCAGTGCTCAGACGGGGACCTCTGGGGCCAACGTCCTGACTTTC
TRBJ2-7 | 15 | TRBD2 | TRBV25-1 | NA | CASARTSGRAIEQYF | TGTGCCAGCGCCCGGACTAGCGGGAGGGCGATCGAGCAGTACTTC
TRBJ2-7 | 14 | NA | TRBV19 | once | CASSIMKGTYEQYF | TGTGCCAGTAGTATAATGAAGGGAACCTACGAGCAGTACTTC
TRBJ1-6 | 15 | NA | TRBV3-1 | NA | CASSPVVTSVSPLHF | TGTGCCAGCAGCCCAGTCGTTACAAGCGTTTCACCCCTCCACTTT
TRBJ1-2 | 15 | TRBD1 | TRBV20-1 | NA | CSAVGQGGENYGYTF | TGCAGTGCTGTGGGACAGGGGGGGGAGAACTATGGCTACACCTTC
TRBJ2-1 | 13 | TRBD2 | TRBV18 | once | CASSPGGYNEQFF | TGTGCCAGCTCACCGGGGGGGTACAATGAGCAGTTCTTC
TRBJ2-1 | 14 | TRBD2 | TRBV20-1 | NA | CSARRSSGGGEQFF | TGCAGTGCAAGAAGGTCTAGCGGGGGGGGTGAGCAGTTCTTC